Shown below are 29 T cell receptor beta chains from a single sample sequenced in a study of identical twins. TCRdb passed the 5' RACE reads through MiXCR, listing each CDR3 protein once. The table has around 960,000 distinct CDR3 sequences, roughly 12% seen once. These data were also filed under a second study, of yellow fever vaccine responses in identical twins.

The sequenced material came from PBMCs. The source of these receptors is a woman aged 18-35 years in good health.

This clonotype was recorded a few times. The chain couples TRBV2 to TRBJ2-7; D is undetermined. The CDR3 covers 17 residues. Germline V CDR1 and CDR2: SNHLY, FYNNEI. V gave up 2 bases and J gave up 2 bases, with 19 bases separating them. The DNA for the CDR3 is TGTGCCAGCAGTGAAATCCCCAGGCAGGCAATTCCCTACGAGCAGTACGTC. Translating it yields CASSEIPRQAIPYEQYV.

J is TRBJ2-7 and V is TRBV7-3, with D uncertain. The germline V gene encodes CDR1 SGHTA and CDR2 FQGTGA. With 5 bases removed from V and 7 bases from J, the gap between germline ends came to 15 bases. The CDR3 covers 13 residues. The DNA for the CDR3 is TGTGCCAGCAGCCCCCAAGGCCGTTTGGAGCAGTACTTC. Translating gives CASSPQGRLEQYF.

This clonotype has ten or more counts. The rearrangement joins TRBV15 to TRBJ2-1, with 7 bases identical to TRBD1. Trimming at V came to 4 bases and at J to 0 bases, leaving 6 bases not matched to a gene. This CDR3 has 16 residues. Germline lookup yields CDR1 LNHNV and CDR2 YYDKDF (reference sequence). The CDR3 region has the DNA TGTGCCACCAGCACCCAGGGACAGAGCTCCTACAATGAGCAGTTCTTC. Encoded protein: CATSTQGQSSYNEQFF.

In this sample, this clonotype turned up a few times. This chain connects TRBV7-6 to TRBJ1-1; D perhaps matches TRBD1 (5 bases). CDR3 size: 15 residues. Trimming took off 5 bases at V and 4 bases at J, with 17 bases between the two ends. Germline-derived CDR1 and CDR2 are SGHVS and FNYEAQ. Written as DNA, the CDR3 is TGTGCCAGCAGCCTAGGGACGCTTACGGGCACTGAAGCTTTCTTT. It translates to CASSLGTLTGTEAFF.

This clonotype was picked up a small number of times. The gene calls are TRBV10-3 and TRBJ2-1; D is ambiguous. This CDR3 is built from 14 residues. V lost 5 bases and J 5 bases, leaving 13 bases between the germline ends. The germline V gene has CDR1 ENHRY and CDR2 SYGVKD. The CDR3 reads CAISTLGFNNEQFF. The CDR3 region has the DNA TGTGCCATCAGTACGCTAGGGTTTAACAATGAGCAGTTCTTC.

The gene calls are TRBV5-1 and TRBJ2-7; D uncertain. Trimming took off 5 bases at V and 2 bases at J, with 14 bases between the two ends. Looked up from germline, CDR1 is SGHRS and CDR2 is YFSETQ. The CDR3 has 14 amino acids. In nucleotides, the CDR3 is TGCGCCAGCAGGACTGGGTTCAGCGCCTACGAGCAGTACTTC. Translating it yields CASRTGFSAYEQYF.

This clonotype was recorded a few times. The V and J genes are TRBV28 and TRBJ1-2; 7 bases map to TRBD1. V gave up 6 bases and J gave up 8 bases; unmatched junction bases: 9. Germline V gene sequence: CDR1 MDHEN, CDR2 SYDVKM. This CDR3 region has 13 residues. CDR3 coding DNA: TGTGCCAGCAGCTCACTGACAGGGAACGGCTACACCTTC. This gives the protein CASSSLTGNGYTF.

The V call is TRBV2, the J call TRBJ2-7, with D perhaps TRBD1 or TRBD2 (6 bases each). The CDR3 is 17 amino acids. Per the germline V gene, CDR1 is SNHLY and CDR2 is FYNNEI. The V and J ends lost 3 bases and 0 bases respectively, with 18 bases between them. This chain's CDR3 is CASSDVSGDTSSYEQYF. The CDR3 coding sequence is TGTGCCAGCAGTGATGTATCGGGGGACACGAGCTCCTACGAGCAGTACTTC. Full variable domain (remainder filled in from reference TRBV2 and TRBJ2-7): EPEVTQTPSHQVTQMGQEVILRCVPISNHLYFYWYRQILGQKVEFLVSFYNNEISEKSEIFDDQFSVERPDGSNFTLKIRSTKLEDSAMYFCASSDVSGDTSSYEQYFGPGTRLTVT.

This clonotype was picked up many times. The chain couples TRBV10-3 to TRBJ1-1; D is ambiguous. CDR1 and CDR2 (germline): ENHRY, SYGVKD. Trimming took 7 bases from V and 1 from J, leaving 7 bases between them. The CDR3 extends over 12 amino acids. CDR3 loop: CAIKDSNTEAFF. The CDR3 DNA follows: TGTGCCATCAAAGACTCGAACACTGAAGCTTTCTTT.

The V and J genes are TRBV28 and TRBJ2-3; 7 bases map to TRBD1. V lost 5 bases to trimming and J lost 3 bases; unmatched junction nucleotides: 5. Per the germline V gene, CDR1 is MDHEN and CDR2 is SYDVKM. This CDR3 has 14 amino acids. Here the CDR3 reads CASSKGARTDTQYF. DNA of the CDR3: TGTGCCAGCAGTAAGGGGGCGCGTACAGATACGCAGTATTTT.

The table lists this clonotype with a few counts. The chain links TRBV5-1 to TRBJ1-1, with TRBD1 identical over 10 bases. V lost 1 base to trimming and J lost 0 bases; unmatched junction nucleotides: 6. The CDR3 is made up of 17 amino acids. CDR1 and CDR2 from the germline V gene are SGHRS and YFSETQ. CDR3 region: CASSLRDRGLMNTEAFF. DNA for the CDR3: TGCGCCAGCAGCTTGAGGGACAGGGGTCTCATGAACACTGAAGCTTTCTTT.

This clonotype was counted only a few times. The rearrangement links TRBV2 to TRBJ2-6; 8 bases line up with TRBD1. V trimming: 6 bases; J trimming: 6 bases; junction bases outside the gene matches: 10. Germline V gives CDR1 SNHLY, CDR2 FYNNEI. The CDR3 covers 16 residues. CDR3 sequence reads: CASSTGQASLANVLTF. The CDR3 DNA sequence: TGTGCCAGCAGCACGGGACAGGCCTCATTGGCCAACGTCCTGACTTTC.

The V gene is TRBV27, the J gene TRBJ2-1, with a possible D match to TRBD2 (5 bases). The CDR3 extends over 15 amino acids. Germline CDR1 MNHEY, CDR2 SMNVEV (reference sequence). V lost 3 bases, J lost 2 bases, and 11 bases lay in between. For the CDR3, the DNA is TGTGCCAGCAGTTTTAGAGGGTCGCCCTACAATGAGCAGTTCTTC. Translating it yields CASSFRGSPYNEQFF.

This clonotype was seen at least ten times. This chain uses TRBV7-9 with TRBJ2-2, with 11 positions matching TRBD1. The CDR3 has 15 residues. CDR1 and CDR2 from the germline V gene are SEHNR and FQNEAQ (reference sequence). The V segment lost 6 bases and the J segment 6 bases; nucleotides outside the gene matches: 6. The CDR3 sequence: CASSSDRGLSGELFF. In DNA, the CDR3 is TGTGCCAGCAGTTCGGACAGGGGGCTTTCCGGGGAGCTGTTTTTT.

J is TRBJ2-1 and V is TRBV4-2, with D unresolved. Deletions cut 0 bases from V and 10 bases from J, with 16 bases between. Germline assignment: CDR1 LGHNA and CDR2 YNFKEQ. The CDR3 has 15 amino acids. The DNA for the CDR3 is TGTGCCAGCAGCCAAGATTGGGTCCCTAGAGCCGAGCAGTTCTTC. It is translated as CASSQDWVPRAEQFF.

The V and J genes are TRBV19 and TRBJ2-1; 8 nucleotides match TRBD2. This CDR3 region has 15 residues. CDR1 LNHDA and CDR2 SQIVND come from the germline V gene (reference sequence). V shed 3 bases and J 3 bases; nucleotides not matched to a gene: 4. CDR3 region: CASSITAGVYNEQFF. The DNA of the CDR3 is TGTGCCAGTAGTATTACAGCGGGAGTCTACAATGAGCAGTTCTTC.

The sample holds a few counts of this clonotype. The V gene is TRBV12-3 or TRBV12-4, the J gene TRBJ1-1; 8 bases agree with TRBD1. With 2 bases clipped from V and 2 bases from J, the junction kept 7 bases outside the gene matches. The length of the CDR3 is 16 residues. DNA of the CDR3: TGTGCCAGCAGTTTACCCAGGGGGCGGATCAACACTGAAGCTTTCTTT. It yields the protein CASSLPRGRINTEAFF.

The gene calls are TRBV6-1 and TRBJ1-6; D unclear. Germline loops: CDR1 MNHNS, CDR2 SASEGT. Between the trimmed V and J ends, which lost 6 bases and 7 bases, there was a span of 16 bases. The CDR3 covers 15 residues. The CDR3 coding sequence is TGTGCCAGCAGAGGTCCCGGGAAGCGAAATTCACCCCTCCACTTT. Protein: CASRGPGKRNSPLHF.

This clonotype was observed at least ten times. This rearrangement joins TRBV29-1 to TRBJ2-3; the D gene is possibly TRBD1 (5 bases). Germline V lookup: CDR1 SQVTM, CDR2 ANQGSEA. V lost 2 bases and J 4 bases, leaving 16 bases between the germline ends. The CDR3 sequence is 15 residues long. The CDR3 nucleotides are TGCAGCGTTGAAATCGACTCATCCAGGGCAGATACGCAGTATTTT. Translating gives CSVEIDSSRADTQYF.

CDR3 DNA: TGTGCCACCGCCCGGGGGGCGATTCTGGGGGAGCAGTACGTC. Translation: CATARGAILGEQYV. The rearrangement joins TRBV28 to TRBJ2-7; possible D gene TRBD2, 7 bases. CDR3 length: 14 residues. V lost 10 bases, J lost 7 bases, and 23 bases lay in between. Germline loops: CDR1 MDHEN, CDR2 SYDVKM.

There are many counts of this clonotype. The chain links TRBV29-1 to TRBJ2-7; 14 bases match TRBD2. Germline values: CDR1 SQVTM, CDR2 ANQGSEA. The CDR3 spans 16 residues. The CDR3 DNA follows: TGCGTTGTTGTTCTCGGGACTAGCGGGAGCGTTTACGAGCAGTACTTC. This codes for CVVVLGTSGSVYEQYF.

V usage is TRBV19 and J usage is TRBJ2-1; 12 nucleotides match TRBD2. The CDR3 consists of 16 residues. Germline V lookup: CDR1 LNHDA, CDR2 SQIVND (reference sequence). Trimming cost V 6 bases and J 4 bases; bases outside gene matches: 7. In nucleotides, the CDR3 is TGTGCCAGTAGAAGGACTAGCGGGATGGGTTACAATGAGCAGTTCTTC. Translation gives CASRRTSGMGYNEQFF.

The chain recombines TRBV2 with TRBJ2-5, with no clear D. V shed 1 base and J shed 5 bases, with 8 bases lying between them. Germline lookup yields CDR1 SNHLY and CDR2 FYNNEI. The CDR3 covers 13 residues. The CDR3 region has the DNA TGTGCCAGCAGTGAAGACTCCCCCGAGACCCAGTACTTC. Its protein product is CASSEDSPETQYF.

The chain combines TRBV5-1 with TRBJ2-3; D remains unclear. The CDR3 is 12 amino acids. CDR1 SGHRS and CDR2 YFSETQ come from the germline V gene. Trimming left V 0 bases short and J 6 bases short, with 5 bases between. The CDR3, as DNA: TGCGCCAGCAGCTTGGACGAGGATACGCAGTATTTT. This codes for CASSLDEDTQYF.

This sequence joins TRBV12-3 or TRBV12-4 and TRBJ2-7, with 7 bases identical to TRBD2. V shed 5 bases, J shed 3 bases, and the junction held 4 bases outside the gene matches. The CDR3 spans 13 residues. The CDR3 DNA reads TGTGCCAGCAGTCTGGGGGGGATCTACGAGCAGTACGTC. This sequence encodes CASSLGGIYEQYV.

The CDR3 DNA sequence: TGTGCCAGCACCCCAGCGGCAGTATACAATGAGCAGTTCTTC. The encoded protein is CASTPAAVYNEQFF. This chain connects TRBV7-9 to TRBJ2-1, with D tentatively TRBD2 (5 bases). The CDR3 runs to 14 residues. Trimming removed 7 bases at V and 4 bases at J, with 14 bases between. Germline CDR1 is SEHNR and CDR2 is FQNEAQ (reference sequence).

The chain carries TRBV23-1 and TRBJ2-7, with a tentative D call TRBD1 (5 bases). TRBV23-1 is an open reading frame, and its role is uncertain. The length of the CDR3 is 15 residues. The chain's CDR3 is CASSQLYSDIHEQYV. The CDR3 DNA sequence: TGCGCCAGCAGTCAATTATACTCGGACATCCACGAACAGTACGTC.

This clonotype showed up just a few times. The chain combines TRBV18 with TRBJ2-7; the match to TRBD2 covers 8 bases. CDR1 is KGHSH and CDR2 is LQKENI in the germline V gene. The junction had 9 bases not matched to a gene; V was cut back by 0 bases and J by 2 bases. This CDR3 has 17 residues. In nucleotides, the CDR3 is TGTGCCAGCTCACCACCTAATGGGCGGGAGGACCCCTACGAGCAGTACTTC. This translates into CASSPPNGREDPYEQYF.

The chain's CDR3 is CASSSVPGLSSSGANVLTF. The CDR3 DNA reads TGTGCCAGCAGTTCAGTCCCGGGACTGTCTTCCTCTGGGGCCAACGTCCTGACTTTC. The chain joins TRBV25-1 to TRBJ2-6, with D tentatively TRBD2 (6 bases). CDR3 length: 19 amino acids. Trimming shortened V by 5 bases and J by 0 bases, and 20 bases separated the two germline ends. Germline loops: CDR1 MGHDK, CDR2 SYGVNS.